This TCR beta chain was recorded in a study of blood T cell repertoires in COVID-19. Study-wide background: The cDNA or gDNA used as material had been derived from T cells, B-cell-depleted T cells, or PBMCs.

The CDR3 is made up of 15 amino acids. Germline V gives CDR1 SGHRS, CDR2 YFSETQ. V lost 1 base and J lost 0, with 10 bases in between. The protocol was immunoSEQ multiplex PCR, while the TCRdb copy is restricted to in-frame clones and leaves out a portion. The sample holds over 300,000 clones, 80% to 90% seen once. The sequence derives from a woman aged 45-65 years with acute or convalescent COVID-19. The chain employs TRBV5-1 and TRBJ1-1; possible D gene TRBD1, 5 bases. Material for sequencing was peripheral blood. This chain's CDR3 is CASSLWTNMNTEAFF. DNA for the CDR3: TGCGCCAGCAGCTTGTGGACAAACATGAACACTGAAGCTTTCTTT.